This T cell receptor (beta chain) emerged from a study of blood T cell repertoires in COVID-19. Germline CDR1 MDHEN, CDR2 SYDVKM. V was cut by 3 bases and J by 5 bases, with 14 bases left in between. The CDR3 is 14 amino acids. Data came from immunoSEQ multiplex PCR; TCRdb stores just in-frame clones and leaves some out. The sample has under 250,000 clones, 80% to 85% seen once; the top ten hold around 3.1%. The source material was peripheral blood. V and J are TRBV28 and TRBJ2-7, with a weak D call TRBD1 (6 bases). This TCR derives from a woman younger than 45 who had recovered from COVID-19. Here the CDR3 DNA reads TGTGCCAGCAGTTTGCCCAGGGGCCCCGACGAGCAGTACTTC. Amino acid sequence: CASSLPRGPDEQYF.